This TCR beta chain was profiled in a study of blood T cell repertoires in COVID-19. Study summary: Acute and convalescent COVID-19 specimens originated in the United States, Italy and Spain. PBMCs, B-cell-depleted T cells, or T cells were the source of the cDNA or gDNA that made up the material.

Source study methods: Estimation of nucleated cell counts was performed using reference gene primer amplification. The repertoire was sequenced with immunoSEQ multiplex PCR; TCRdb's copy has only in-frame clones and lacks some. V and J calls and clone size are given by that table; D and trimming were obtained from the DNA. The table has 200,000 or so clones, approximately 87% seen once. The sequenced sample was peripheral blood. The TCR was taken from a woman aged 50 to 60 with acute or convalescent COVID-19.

Here the CDR3 DNA reads TGTGCCTCGACTAGCGGGGGGAACACCGGGGAGCTGTTTTTT. Translation gives CASTSGGNTGELFF. The rearrangement links TRBV19 to TRBJ2-2; 12 bases line up with TRBD2. This CDR3 region has 14 residues. Losses at the gene ends were 11 bases for V and 1 base for J; bases not matched to a gene: 2. Germline lookup yields CDR1 LNHDA and CDR2 SQIVND (reference sequence).